Sequencing of this T cell receptor beta chain was carried out in a study of cytomegalovirus exposure and HLA in healthy donors. At the level of the study: Researchers found that roughly 80% of around 400 genotyped donors fell within the Caucasian-associated ancestry cluster. Study-wide findings and caveats: Prior analysis indicated that the majority of TCR beta V segments exhibited productivity approximately 90% or approximately 30% of the time. When the data were analyzed later, several of the most significant clusters appeared to be linked to common viral pathogens.

Every donor was a healthy person donating bone marrow. Amplification used 60 Vbeta primers and 13 Jbeta primers. Assay: immunoSEQ multiplex PCR; the TCRdb copy retains only in-frame clones and omits some. The data show about 130,000 clones, 80% seen once. Trimming shortened V by 1 base and J by 1 base, and 8 bases separated the two germline ends. This CDR3 spans 14 amino acids. Germline V gene data show CDR1 as GTSNPN and CDR2 as SVGIG (reference sequence). On this clone itself: Antigen: not known.

V gene TRBV30 combines with J gene TRBJ1-5; tentatively, D is TRBD1 (6 bases). The specimen was PBMCs. The sequence derives from a male donor in good health and CMV-seronegative. The CDR3 coding sequence is TGTGCCTGGAGTGCGGACAGAAGCAATCAGCCCCAGCATTTT. As protein: CAWSADRSNQPQHF.